This TCR beta chain was recorded in a study of cytomegalovirus exposure and HLA in healthy donors. Study-wide points: An Asian-associated ancestry cluster reportedly showed fewer N-insertions than the approximately 690-donor mean in a later analysis. High sensitivity and specificity were reportedly achieved when the classifier diagnosed cytomegalovirus status.

Use of 60 Vbeta and 13 Jbeta primers characterized the PCR. Here immunoSEQ multiplex PCR was the method, and the copy in TCRdb shows in-frame clones only, minus some. The table shows 170,000 or so clones, with over 70% occurring only once. This clone appeared once. No antigen is known for it. The CDR3 covers 16 residues. From germline, CDR1 is SGDLS and CDR2 YYNGEE. The ends lost 4 bases at V and 5 bases at J; junction bases unmatched: 8. This clonotype originated in a woman aged 45-60 years in good health and CMV-seropositive. This chain connects TRBV9 to TRBJ2-1, with TRBD2 matching over 11 bases. The sample consisted of PBMCs. The CDR3 bases are TGTGCCAGCAGCCCCCGGGGGACTAGCGGCAACAATGAGCAGTTCTTC. Amino acids: CASSPRGTSGNNEQFF.